This TCR beta chain was recorded in a study of T cell responses to AZD1222 COVID-19 vaccine. Whole-study findings and limits: The donor group comprised mostly white British people and more females; the analysis possibly underestimated clonal diversity. Vaccine-associated CD4 TCRs spanned spike, dominant at 160-218 and 743-854. Receipt of two AZD1222 doses was followed by a rise in Spike-specific TCR breadth and depth.

Note on this clone: Its antigen is not identified.

TCRdb keeps only in-frame clones here, not all; method: immunoSEQ multiplex PCR. The sample includes roughly 100,000 clones, roughly nine tenths of them seen just once. The CDR3 extends over 16 amino acids. V shed 0 bases and J 0 bases; nucleotides not matched to a gene: 4. Germline lookup yields CDR1 SGHRS and CDR2 YFSETQ. Second doses at about 4 or about 12 weeks were pooled. The sequence was collected from an adult who received the AZD1222 COVID-19 vaccine. V gene TRBV5-1 combines with J gene TRBJ2-3, with TRBD1 matching 7 bases. Sequenced material: peripheral blood, taken 28 days after the second AZD1222 dose. CDR3 DNA: TGCGCCAGCAGCTTGGAAGGGACAGCGAGCACAGATACGCAGTATTTT. Protein product: CASSLEGTASTDTQYF.